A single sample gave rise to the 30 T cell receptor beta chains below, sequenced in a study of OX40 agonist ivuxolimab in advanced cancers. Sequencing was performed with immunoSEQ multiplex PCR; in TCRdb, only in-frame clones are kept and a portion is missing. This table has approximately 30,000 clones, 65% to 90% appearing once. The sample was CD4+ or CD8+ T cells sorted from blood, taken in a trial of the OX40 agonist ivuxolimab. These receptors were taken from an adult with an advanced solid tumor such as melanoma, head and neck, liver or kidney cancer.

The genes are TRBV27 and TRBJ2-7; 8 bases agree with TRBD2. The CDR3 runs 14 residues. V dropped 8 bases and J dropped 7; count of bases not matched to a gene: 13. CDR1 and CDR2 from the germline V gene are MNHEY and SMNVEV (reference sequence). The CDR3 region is CASCISGGAVEQYF. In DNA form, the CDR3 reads TGTGCCAGCTGTATAAGCGGGGGTGCCGTGGAGCAGTACTTC.

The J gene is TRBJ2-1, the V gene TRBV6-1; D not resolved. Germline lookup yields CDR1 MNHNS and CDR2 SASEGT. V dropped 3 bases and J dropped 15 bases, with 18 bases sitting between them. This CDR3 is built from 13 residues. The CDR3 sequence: CASSDPSVPWWFF. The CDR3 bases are TGTGCCAGCAGTGACCCAAGCGTCCCGTGGTGGTTCTTC.

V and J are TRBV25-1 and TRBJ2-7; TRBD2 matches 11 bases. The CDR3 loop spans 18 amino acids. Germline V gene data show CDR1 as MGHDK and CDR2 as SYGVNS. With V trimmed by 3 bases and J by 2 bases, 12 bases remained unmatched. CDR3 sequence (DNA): TGTGCCAGCAGTGACCCCAGCCGTAGCGGGAGGGCCCCCTACGAGCAGTACTTC. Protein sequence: CASSDPSRSGRAPYEQYF.

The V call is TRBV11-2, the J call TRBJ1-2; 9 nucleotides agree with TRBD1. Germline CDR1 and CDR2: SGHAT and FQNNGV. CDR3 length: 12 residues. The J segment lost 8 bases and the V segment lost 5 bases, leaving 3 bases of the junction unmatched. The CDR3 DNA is TGTGCCAGCAGCAACAGGGGGCAGGGCTACACCTTC. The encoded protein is CASSNRGQGYTF.

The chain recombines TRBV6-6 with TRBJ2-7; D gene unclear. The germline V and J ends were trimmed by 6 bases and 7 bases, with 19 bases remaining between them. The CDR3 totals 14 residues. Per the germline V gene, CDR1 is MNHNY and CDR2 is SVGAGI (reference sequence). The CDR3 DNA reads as TGTGCCAGCAGCCCCGCAGGAGAGACGCGGGAGCAGTACTTC. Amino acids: CASSPAGETREQYF.

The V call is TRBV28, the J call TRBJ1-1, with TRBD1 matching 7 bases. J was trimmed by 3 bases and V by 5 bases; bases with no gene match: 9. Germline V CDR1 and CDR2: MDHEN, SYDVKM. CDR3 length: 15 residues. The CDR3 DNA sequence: TGTGCCAGCAGTCCGCTTGGGGACAGACACACTGAAGCTTTCTTT. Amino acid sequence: CASSPLGDRHTEAFF.

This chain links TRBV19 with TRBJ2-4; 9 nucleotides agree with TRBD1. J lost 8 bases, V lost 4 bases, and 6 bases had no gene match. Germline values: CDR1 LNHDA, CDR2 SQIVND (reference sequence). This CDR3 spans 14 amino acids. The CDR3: CASSTDRGMDIQYF. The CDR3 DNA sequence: TGTGCCAGTAGTACCGACAGGGGGATGGACATTCAGTACTTC.

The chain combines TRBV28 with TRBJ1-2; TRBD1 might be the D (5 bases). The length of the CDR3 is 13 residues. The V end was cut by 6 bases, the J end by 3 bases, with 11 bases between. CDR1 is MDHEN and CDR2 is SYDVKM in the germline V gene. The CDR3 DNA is TGTGCCAGCAGCATCGGACAAGACTATGGCTACACCTTC. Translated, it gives CASSIGQDYGYTF.

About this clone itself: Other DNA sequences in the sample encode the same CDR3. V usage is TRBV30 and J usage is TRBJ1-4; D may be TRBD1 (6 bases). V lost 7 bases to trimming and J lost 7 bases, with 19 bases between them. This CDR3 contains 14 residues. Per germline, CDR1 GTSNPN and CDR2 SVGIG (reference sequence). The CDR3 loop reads CALEVGGGGEKLFF. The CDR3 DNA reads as TGTGCCTTGGAGGTCGGGGGCGGGGGTGAAAAACTGTTTTTT.

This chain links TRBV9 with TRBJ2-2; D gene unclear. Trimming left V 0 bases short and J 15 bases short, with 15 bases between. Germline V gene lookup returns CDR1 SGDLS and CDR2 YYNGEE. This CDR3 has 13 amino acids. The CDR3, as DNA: TGTGCCAGCAGCGTAGCCGAACGGCCTCCGGTGTTTTTT. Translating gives CASSVAERPPVFF.

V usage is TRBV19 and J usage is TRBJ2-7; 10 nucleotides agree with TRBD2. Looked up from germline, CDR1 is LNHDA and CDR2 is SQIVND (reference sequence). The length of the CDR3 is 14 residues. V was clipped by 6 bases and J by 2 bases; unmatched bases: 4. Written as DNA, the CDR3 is TGTGCCAGTAGGTTAGCGGGAGGAACCTACGAGCAGTACTTC. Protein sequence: CASRLAGGTYEQYF.

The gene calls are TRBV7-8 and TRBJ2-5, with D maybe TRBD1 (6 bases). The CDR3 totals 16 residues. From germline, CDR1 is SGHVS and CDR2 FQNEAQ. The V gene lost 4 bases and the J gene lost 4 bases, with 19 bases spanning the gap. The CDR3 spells CASSSTVGAGGETQYF. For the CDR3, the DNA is TGTGCCAGCAGCTCCACAGTGGGGGCTGGAGGAGAGACCCAGTACTTC.

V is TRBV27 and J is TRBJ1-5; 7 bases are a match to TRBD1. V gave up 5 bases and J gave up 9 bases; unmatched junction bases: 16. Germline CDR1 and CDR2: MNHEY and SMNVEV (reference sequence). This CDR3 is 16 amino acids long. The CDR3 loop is CASSLTKGGPGRPQHF. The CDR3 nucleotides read TGTGCCAGCAGTCTCACAAAAGGGGGCCCAGGGCGGCCCCAGCATTTT.

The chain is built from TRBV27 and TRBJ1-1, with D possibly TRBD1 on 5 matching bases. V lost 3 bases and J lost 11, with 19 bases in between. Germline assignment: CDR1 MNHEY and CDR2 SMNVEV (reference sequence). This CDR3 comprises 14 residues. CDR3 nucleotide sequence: TGTGCCAGCAGTTTGGGGGGAAGGGGTAGGAAGGCTTTCTTT. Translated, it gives CASSLGGRGRKAFF.

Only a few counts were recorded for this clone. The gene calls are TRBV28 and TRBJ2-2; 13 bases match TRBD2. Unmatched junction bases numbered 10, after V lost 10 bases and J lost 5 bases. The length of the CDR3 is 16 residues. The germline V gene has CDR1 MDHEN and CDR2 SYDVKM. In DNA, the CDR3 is TGTGCCACCTTTGGACTAGCGGGAGACGAGACCGGGGAGCTGTTTTTT. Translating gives CATFGLAGDETGELFF.

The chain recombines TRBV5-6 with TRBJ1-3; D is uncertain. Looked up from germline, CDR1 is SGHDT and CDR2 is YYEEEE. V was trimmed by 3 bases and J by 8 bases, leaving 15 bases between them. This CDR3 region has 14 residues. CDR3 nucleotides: TGTGCCAGCAGCTCCGATGCGAGGAGCCACACCATATATTTT. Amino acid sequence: CASSSDARSHTIYF.

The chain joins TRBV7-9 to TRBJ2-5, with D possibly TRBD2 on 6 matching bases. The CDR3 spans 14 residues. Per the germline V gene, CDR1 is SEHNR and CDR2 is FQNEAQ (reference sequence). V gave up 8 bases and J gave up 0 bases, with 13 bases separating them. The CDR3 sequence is CASSREVDQETQYF. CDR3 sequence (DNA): TGTGCCAGCTCCAGGGAGGTTGACCAAGAGACCCAGTACTTC.

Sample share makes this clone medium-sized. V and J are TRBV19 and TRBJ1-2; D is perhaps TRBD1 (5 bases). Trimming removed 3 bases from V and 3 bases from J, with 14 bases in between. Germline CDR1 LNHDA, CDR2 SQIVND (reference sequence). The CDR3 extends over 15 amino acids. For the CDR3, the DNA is TGTGCCAGTAGTATGTTCCAGGGAGGGGACTATGGCTACACCTTC. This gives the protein CASSMFQGGDYGYTF.

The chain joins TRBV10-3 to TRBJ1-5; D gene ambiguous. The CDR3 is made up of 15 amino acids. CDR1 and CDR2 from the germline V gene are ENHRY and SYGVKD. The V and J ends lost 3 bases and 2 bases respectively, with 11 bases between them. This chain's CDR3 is CAISDRGIGNQPQHF. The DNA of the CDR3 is TGTGCCATCAGTGATCGGGGAATCGGCAATCAGCCCCAGCATTTT.

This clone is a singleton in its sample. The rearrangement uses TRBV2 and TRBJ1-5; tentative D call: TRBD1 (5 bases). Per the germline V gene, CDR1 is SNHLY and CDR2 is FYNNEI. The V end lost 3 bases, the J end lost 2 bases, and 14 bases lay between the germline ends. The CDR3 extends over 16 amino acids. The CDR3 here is CASSDPSGGGNQPQHF. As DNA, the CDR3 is TGTGCCAGCAGTGACCCTTCGGGGGGAGGCAATCAGCCCCAGCATTTT.

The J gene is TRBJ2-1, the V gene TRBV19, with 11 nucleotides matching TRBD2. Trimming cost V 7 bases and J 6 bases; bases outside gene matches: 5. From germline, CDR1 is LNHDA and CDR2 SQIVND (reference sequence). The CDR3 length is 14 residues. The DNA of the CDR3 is TGTGCCAGTACCTTAGCGGGAGGGTCCAATGAGCAGTTCTTC. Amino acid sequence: CASTLAGGSNEQFF.

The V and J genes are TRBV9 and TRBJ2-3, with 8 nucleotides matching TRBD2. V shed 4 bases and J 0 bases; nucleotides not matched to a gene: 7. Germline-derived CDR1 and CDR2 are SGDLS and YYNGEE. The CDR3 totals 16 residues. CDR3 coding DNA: TGTGCCAGCAGCCTAGGACTAGCACCTAGCACAGATACGCAGTATTTT. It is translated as CASSLGLAPSTDTQYF.

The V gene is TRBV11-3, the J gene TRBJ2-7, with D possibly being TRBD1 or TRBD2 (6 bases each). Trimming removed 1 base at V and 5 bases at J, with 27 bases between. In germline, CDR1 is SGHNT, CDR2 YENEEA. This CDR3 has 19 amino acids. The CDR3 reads CASSLVKGLRTAPRDEQYF. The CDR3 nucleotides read TGTGCCAGCAGCTTAGTAAAGGGACTCCGGACAGCCCCGAGGGACGAGCAGTACTTC.

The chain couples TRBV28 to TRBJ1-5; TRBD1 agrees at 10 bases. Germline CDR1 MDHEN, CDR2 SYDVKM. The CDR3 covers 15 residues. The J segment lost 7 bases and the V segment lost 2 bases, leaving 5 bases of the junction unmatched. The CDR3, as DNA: TGTGCCAGCAGTTTACCGGGACAGGGGAACCAGCCCCAGCATTTT. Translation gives CASSLPGQGNQPQHF.

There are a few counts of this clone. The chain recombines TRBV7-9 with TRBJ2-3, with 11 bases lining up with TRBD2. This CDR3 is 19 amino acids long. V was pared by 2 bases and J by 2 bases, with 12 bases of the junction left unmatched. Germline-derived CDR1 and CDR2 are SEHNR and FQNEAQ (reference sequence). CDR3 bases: TGTGCCAGCAGCTTACCCGATTTAGCGGGAGGGCCCTTCACAGATACGCAGTATTTT. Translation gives CASSLPDLAGGPFTDTQYF.

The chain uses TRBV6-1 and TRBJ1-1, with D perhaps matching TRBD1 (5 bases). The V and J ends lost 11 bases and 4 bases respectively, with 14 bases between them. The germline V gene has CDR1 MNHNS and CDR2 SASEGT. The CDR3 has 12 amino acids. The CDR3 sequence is CAGSRGFTEAFF. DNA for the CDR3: TGTGCCGGAAGTCGGGGGTTCACTGAAGCTTTCTTT.

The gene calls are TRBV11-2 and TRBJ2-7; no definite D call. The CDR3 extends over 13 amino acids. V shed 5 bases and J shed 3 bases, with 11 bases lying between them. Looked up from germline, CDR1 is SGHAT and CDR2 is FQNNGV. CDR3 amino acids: CASSLHGVYEQYF. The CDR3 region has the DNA TGTGCCAGCAGCCTCCATGGGGTCTACGAGCAGTACTTC. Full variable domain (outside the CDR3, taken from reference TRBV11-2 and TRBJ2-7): EAGVAQSPRYKIIEKRQSVAFWCNPISGHATLYWYQQILGQGPKLLIQFQNNGVVDDSQLPKDRFSAERLKGVDSTLKIQPAKLEDSAVYLCASSLHGVYEQYFGPGTRLTVT.

The CDR3 sequence: CASSLKGAGAETQYF. DNA of the CDR3: TGTGCCAGCAGCTTGAAGGGGGCGGGAGCAGAGACCCAGTACTTC. The chain combines TRBV5-4 with TRBJ2-5; either TRBD1 or TRBD2 may supply D (7 bases each). The CDR3 runs 15 residues. Trimming took 1 base from V and 4 from J, leaving 14 bases between them. Germline CDR1 and CDR2: SGHNT and YYREEE (reference sequence).

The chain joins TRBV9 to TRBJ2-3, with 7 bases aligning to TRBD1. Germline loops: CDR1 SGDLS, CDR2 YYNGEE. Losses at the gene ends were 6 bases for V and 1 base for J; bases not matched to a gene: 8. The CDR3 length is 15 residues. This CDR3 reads CASNPGGQGTDTQYF. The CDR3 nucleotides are TGTGCCAGCAACCCAGGGGGTCAAGGCACAGATACGCAGTATTTT.

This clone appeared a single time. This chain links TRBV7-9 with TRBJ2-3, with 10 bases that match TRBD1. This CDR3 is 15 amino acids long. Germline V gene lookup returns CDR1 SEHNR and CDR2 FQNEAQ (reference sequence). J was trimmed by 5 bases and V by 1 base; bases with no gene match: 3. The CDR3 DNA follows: TGTGCCAGCAGCTTAGAGGGACAGGGGAGAGATACGCAGTATTTT. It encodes CASSLEGQGRDTQYF.